Shown below are 8 T cell receptor beta chains from a single sample sequenced in a study of vaccination and CD4 T cells after COVID-19. Sequenced with the Oncomine TCR Beta short-read assay was DNA taken from cultured CD4+ T cells. TCRdb reprocessed the PCR reads via MiXCR and lists one record per CDR3 protein. The profile shows 7,500 to 9,000 distinct CDR3 sequences, roughly half of them singletons. These receptors' antigens are unknown. Noted treatment: roughly ten-day PBMC culture with coronavirus spike peptide pools or control peptides (ViraFEST assay). Source material: CD4+ T cells from blood, cultured in vitro. Receptors originate from a human donor who had recovered from COVID-19.

The J gene is TRBJ2-5, the V gene TRBV27; D not resolved. The CDR3 sequence is 13 residues long. Per germline, CDR1 MNHEY and CDR2 SMNVEV (reference sequence). V lost 4 bases, J lost 3 bases, and 9 bases lay in between. The CDR3 here is CASSSDYEETQYF. CDR3 bases: TGTGCCAGCAGTTCGGATTATGAAGAGACCCAGTACTTC.

This clonotype was counted a few times. V is TRBV2 and J is TRBJ1-2, with 7 bases aligning to TRBD1. The J segment lost 4 bases and the V segment lost 1 base, leaving 6 bases of the junction unmatched. Per germline, CDR1 SNHLY and CDR2 FYNNEI. This CDR3 has 15 residues. The CDR3 loop is CASSEGTGWSYGYTF. CDR3 nucleotide sequence: TGTGCCAGCAGTGAAGGGACAGGATGGAGCTATGGCTACACCTTC.

J is TRBJ2-7 and V is TRBV20-1, with 8 bases fitting TRBD2. Trimming at V came to 0 bases and at J to 4 bases, leaving 8 bases not matched to a gene. The CDR3 length is 15 residues. Germline V gene sequence: CDR1 DFQATT, CDR2 SNEGSKA (reference sequence). In nucleotides, the CDR3 is TGCAGTGCTAGAGACTGGCGGGAGGATTCGTACGAGCAGTACTTC. It encodes CSARDWREDSYEQYF.

This chain joins TRBV20-1 and TRBJ1-5; D gene uncertain. Germline values: CDR1 DFQATT, CDR2 SNEGSKA (reference sequence). The CDR3 covers 13 residues. V was shortened by 1 base and J by 0 bases, with 4 bases between the two germline ends. The CDR3 DNA is TGCAGTGCTAGAGGGTATAGCAATCAGCCCCAGCATTTT. Translation: CSARGYSNQPQHF.

The chain combines TRBV6-2 or TRBV6-3 with TRBJ2-5, with 8 nucleotides matching TRBD1. The CDR3 is made up of 18 amino acids. Losses at the gene ends were 4 bases for V and 2 bases for J; bases not matched to a gene: 15. The germline gives CDR1 MNHEY, CDR2 SVGEGT. The CDR3 loop is CASSSRGTGPGGQETQYF. The CDR3 coding sequence is TGTGCCAGCAGTTCTCGCGGGACAGGTCCCGGTGGACAAGAGACCCAGTACTTC.

The chain joins TRBV18 to TRBJ2-3; no clear D gene. Germline CDR1 and CDR2: KGHSH and LQKENI. V shed 2 bases and J shed 2 bases, with 11 bases lying between them. The CDR3 consists of 15 residues. The CDR3 here is CASSPTTTTTDTQYF. CDR3 nucleotide sequence: TGTGCCAGCTCACCAACGACCACAACCACAGATACGCAGTATTTT.

The V gene is TRBV4-1, the J gene TRBJ2-3, with D unclear. The germline CDR1 and CDR2 sequences are MGHRA and YSYEKL. CDR3 size: 14 residues. V was cut by 1 base and J by 2 bases, with 7 bases left in between. CDR3 region: CASSQAWVTDTQYF. The CDR3 DNA sequence: TGCGCCAGCAGCCAAGCGTGGGTCACAGATACGCAGTATTTT.

The chain couples TRBV27 to TRBJ2-3, with D uncertain. The CDR3 is 15 amino acids. Trimming cost V 3 bases and J 0 bases, with 10 bases left between them. The V gene's germline CDR1 is MNHEY and CDR2 SMNVEV (reference sequence). CDR3 amino acids: CASSFRQSSTDTQYF. As DNA, the CDR3 is TGTGCCAGCAGTTTTCGGCAGTCTAGCACAGATACGCAGTATTTT.